This T cell receptor beta chain was obtained from a study of blood T cell repertoires in COVID-19. Across the study: Spain, Italy and the United States supplied samples that represented acute and convalescent COVID-19. Sources were T cells, B-cell-depleted T cells, or PBMCs; the material itself was cDNA or gDNA.

Cohorts were determined from participant-reported clinical history. Recovered status applied to Cohort 3 donors who had two consecutive negative PCRs. It also applied to those with clearance or with symptom resolution. The CDR3 loop spans 18 amino acids. After removal of 9 bases from V and 2 bases from J, the junction contained 16 bases not matched to a gene. CDR1 and CDR2 from the germline V gene are SGHTA and FQGNSA. The table came from immunoSEQ multiplex PCR; TCRdb's copy has only in-frame clones and leaves some out. The table shows hundreds of thousands of clones, with around 91% occurring only once.

The sequence was obtained from a woman in her forties who had recovered from COVID-19. The chain couples TRBV7-2 to TRBJ2-7; 13 bases match TRBD2. Material for sequencing was PBMCs or T cells enriched from blood (not recorded which). The CDR3 here is CASTLRLAGGLLTYEQYF. The CDR3 DNA is TGTGCCAGTACTTTAAGACTAGCGGGGGGCTTGTTGACCTACGAGCAGTACTTC.